This TCR beta chain comes out of a study of blood T cell repertoires in COVID-19. Assay used: immunoSEQ multiplex PCR; TCRdb lists only in-frame clones, some missing. The sample consists of more than 65,000 clones, roughly three quarters of them appearing once. With 4 bases clipped from V and 4 bases from J, the junction kept 10 bases outside the gene matches. This CDR3 spans 16 amino acids. CDR1 and CDR2 from the germline V gene are SGHDT and YYEEEE. Sequenced: peripheral blood. The receptor's source is a human donor in a cohort sampled during active COVID-19. This rearrangement joins TRBV5-6 to TRBJ2-2; 7 bases match TRBD1. The DNA of the CDR3 is TGTGCCAGCAGCCTATACACAGGGGCGCCCACCGGGGAGCTGTTTTTT. Translation gives CASSLYTGAPTGELFF.